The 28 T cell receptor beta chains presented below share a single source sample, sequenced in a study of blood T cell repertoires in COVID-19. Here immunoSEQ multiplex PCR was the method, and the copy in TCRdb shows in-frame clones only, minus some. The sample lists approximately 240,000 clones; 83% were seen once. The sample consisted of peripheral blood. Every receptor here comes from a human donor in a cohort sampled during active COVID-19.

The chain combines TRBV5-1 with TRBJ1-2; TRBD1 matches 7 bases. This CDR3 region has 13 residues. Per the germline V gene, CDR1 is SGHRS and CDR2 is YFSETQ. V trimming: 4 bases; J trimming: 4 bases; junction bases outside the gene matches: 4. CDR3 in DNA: TGCGCCAGCAGCCCGGGACAGAGCTATGGCTACACCTTC. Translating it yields CASSPGQSYGYTF.

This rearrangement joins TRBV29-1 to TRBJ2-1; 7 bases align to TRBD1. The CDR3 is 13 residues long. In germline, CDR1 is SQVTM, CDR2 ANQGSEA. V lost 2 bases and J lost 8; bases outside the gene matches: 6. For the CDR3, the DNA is TGCAGCGTTGAACGCAGGGGGACCTATGAGCAGTTCTTC. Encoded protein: CSVERRGTYEQFF.

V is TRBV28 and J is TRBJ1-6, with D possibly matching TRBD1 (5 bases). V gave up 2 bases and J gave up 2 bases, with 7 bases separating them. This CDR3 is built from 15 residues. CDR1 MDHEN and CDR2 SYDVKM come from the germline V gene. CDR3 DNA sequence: TGTGCCAGCAGTTTAAGGGGTGCCTATAATTCACCCCTCCACTTT. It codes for CASSLRGAYNSPLHF.

The CDR3 here is CAWSVRRAEDEKLFF. The CDR3 DNA sequence: TGTGCCTGGAGTGTACGACGAGCCGAGGATGAAAAACTGTTTTTT. The chain uses TRBV30 and TRBJ1-4; no definite D call. Trimming left V 0 bases short and J 6 bases short, with 14 bases between. The germline CDR1 and CDR2 sequences are GTSNPN and SVGIG (reference sequence). This CDR3 contains 15 residues. The entire variable domain, with the rest obtained from reference TRBV30 and TRBJ1-4, is as follows: SQTIHQWPATLVQPVGSPLSLECTVEGTSNPNLYWYRQAAGRGLQLLFYSVGIGQISSEVPQNLSASRPQDRQFILSSKKLLLSDSGFYLCAWSVRRAEDEKLFFGSGTQLSVL.

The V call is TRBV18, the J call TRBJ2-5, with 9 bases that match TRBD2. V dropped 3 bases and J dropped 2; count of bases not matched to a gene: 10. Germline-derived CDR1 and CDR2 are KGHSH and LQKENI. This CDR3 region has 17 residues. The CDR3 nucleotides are TGTGCCAGCTCACCGGCGGAGCGGGGGGCCACACAAGAGACCCAGTACTTC. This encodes CASSPAERGATQETQYF.

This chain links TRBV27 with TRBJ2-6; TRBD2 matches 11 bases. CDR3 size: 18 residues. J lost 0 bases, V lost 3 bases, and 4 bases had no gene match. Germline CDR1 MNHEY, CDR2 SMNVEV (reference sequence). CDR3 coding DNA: TGTGCCAGCAGTTTTTTAGCGGGAGGGCCCTCTGGGGCCAACGTCCTGACTTTC. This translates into CASSFLAGGPSGANVLTF.

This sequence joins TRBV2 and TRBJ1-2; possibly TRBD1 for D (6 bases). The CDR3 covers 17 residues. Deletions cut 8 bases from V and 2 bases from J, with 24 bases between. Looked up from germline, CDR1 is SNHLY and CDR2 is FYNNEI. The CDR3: CASGGVVKGQGNYGYTF. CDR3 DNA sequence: TGTGCCAGCGGGGGGGTTGTTAAAGGGCAGGGGAACTATGGCTACACCTTC.

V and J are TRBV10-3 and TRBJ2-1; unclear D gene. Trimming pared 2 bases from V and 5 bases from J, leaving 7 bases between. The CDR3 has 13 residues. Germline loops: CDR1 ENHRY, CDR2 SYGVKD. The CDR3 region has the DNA TGTGCCATCAGTGAGCGTGTCGACAATGAGCAGTTCTTC. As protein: CAISERVDNEQFF.

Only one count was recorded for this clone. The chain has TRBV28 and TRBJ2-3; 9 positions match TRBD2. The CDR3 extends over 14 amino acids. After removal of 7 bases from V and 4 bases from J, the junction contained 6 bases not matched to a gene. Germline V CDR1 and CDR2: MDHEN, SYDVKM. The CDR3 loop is CASKGLALADTQYF. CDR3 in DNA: TGTGCCAGCAAGGGACTAGCTTTAGCAGATACGCAGTATTTT.

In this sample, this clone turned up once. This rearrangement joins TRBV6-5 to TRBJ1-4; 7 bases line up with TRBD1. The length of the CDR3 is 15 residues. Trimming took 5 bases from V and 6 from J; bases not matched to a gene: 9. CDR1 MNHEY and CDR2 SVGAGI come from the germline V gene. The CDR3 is CASSLRGTADEKLFF. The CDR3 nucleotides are TGTGCCAGCAGTCTGAGAGGGACAGCAGATGAAAAACTGTTTTTT.

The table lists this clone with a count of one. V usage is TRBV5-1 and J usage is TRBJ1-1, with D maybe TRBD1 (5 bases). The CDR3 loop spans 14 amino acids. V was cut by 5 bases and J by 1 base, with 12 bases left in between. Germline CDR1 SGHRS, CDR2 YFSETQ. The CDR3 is CASRDGHRNTEAFF. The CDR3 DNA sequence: TGCGCCAGCAGGGATGGACACCGGAACACTGAAGCTTTCTTT. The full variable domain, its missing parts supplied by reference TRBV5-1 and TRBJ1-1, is KAGVTQTPRYLIKTRGQQVTLSCSPISGHRSVSWYQQTPGQGLQFLFEYFSETQRNKGNFPGRFSGRQFSNSRSEMNVSTLELGDSALYLCASRDGHRNTEAFFGQGTRLTVV.

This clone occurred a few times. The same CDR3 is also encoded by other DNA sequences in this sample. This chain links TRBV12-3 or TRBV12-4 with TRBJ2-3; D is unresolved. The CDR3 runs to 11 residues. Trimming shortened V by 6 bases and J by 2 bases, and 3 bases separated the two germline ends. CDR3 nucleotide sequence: TGTGCCAGCAGCTCCACAGATACGCAGTATTTT. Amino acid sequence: CASSSTDTQYF.

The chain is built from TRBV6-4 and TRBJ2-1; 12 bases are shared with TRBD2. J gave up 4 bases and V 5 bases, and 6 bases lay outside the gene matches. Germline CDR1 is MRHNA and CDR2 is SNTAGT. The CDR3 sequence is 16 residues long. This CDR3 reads CASSHDGTSGYNEQFF. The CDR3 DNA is TGTGCCAGCAGTCATGACGGGACTAGCGGGTACAATGAGCAGTTCTTC.

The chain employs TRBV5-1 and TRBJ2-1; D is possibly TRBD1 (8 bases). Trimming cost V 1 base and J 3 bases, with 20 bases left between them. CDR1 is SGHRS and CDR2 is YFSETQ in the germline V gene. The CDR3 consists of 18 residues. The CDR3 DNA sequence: TGCGCCAGCAGCTTGACAGGGGGTTCGCGGGAGATCTACAATGAGCAGTTCTTC. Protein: CASSLTGGSREIYNEQFF.

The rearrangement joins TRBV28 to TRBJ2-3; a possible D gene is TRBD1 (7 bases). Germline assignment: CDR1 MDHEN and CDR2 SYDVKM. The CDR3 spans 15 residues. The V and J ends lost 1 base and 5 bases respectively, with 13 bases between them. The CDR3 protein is CASSLLEGAQDTQYF. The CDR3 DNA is TGTGCCAGCAGTTTATTGGAGGGGGCACAAGATACGCAGTATTTT.

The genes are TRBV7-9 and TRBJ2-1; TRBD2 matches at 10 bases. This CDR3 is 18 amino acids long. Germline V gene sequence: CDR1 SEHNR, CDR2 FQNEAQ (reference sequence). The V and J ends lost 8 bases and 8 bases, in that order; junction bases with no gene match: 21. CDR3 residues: CASSPLGTSVWTRDEQFF. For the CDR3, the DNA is TGTGCCAGCTCCCCGTTGGGGACTAGCGTCTGGACGCGGGATGAGCAGTTCTTC.

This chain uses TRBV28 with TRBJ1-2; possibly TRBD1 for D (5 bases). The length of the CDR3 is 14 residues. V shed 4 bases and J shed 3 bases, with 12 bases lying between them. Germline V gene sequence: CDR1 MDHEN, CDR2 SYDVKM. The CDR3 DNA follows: TGTGCCAGCAGTTATAGCAGGGTGGACTATGGCTACACCTTC. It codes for CASSYSRVDYGYTF.

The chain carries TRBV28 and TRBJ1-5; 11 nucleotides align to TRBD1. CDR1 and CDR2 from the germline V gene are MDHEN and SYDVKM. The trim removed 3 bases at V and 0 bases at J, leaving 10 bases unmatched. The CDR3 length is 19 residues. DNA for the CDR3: TGTGCCAGCAGTTTCGGGGGGACAGGGGGGATGAATAGCAATCAGCCCCAGCATTTT. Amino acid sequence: CASSFGGTGGMNSNQPQHF. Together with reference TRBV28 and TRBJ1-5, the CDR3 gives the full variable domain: DVKVTQSSRYLVKRTGEKVFLECVQDMDHENMFWYRQDPGLGLRLIYFSYDVKMKEKGDIPEGYSVSREKKERFSLILESASTNQTSMYLCASSFGGTGGMNSNQPQHFGDGTRLSIL.

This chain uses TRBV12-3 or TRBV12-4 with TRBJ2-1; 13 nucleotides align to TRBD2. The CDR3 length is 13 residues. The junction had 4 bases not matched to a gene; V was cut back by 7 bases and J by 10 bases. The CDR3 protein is CASNAGLAGEQFF. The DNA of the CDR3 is TGTGCCAGCAACGCGGGACTAGCGGGAGAGCAGTTCTTC.

CDR3 sequence reads: CASSLSGSRPQHF. The CDR3 coding sequence is TGTGCCAGCAGTTTGAGCGGGTCCAGGCCCCAGCATTTT. This chain uses TRBV12-3 or TRBV12-4 with TRBJ1-5, with D unresolved. V was trimmed by 3 bases and J by 9 bases, leaving 12 bases between them. The CDR3 loop spans 13 amino acids.

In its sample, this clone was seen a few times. CDR3 sequence: CASSPRGGWNSNQPQHF. CDR3 bases: TGTGCCAGCAGTCCCCGGGGGGGATGGAATAGCAATCAGCCCCAGCATTTT. V and J are TRBV27 and TRBJ1-5, with D possibly being TRBD1 (5 bases). V shed 5 bases and J shed 0 bases, with 17 bases lying between them. This CDR3 contains 17 residues. Germline assignment: CDR1 MNHEY and CDR2 SMNVEV (reference sequence).

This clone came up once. This chain's CDR3 is CASSWDIAYEQYF. CDR3 DNA sequence: TGTGCCAGCAGTTGGGACATCGCCTACGAGCAGTACTTC. The rearrangement uses TRBV2 and TRBJ2-7; tentative D call: TRBD1 (6 bases). Trimming left V 5 bases short and J 2 bases short, with 10 bases between. The CDR3 is made up of 13 amino acids. Per the germline V gene, CDR1 is SNHLY and CDR2 is FYNNEI.

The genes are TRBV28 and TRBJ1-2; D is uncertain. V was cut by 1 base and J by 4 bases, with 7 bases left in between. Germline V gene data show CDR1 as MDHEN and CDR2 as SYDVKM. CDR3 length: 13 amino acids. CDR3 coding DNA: TGTGCCAGCAGTTTATTTAGCAGCTATGGCTACACCTTC. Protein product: CASSLFSSYGYTF.

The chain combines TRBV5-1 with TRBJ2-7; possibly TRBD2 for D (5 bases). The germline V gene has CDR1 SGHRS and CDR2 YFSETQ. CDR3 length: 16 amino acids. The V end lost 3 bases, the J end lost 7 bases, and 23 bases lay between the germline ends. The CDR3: CASSSTFGSFGGEQYF. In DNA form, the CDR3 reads TGCGCCAGCAGCTCCACATTCGGGTCCTTCGGAGGTGAGCAGTACTTC.

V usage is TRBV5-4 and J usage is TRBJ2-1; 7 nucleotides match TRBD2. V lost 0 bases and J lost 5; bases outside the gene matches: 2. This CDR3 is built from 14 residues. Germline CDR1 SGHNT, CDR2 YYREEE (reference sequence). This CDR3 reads CASSLVGGDNEQFF. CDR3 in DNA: TGTGCCAGCAGCTTGGTGGGGGGGGACAATGAGCAGTTCTTC.

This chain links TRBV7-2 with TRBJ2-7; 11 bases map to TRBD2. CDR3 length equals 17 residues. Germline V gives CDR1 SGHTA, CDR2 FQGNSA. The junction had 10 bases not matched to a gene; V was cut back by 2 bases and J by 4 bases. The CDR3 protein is CASSLNASGRPIYEQYF. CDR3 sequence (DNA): TGTGCCAGCAGCTTAAATGCTAGCGGGAGGCCTATTTACGAGCAGTACTTC.

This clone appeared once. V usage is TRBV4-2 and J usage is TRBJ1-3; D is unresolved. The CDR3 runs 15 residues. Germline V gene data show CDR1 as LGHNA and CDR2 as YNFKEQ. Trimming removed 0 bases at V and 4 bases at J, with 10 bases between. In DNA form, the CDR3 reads TGTGCCAGCAGCCAAGATCTGAGGCCGGGAAACACCATATATTTT. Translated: CASSQDLRPGNTIYF.

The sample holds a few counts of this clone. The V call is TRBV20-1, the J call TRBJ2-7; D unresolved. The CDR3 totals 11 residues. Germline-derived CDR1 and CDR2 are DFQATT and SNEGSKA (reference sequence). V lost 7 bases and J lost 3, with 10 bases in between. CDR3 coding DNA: TGCAGTGGCCAGCGCCTCTACGAGCAGTACTTC. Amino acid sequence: CSGQRLYEQYF.